This T cell receptor (beta chain) is drawn from a study of blood T cell repertoires in COVID-19. Study-level background: PBMCs, B-cell-depleted T cells, or T cells were the source of the cDNA or gDNA that made up the material.

This CDR3 has 16 residues. The V gene's germline CDR1 is SEHNR and CDR2 FQNEAQ (reference sequence). V dropped 0 bases and J dropped 7; count of bases not matched to a gene: 10. The table came from immunoSEQ multiplex PCR; TCRdb's copy has only in-frame clones and leaves some out. Of about 230,000 clones listed, about nine tenths are singletons. In Seattle, patients joined the study during active infection and were tracked longitudinally. This TCR was recovered from a man aged 45-65 years with COVID-19, enrolled during active disease. Sequencing was performed on peripheral blood. The V gene is TRBV7-9, the J gene TRBJ1-2; TRBD1 matches 8 bases. The CDR3, as DNA: TGTGCCAGCAGCTTAGCGCTTGACAGGGGTGTTGCTGGCTACACCTTC. Translated, it gives CASSLALDRGVAGYTF.